This entry concerns a single T cell receptor (beta chain). No antigen is known for it. These data belong to a study of persistence of HIV-infected CD4 T cells. Anti-CD3/anti-CD28 beads served as a nonspecific positive control stimulus. CD4+ T cells upregulating both CD40 ligand and CD69 were sorted as responding cells. Before stimulation, PBMCs underwent CD8+ T cell depletion. A roughly 20-hour stimulation of CD8-depleted PBMCs used anti-CD28/CD49d costimulation, CD40-blocking antibody and enfuvirtide. This was the immunoSEQ version 4 assay in survey mode. Here immunoSEQ multiplex PCR was the method, and the copy in TCRdb shows in-frame clones only, minus some. The data show 40,000 to 60,000 clones, about 87% seen once. Germline CDR1 is LGHDT and CDR2 is YNNKEL (reference sequence). V was pared by 4 bases and J by 9 bases, with 11 bases of the junction left unmatched. The CDR3 loop spans 15 amino acids.

The V and J genes are TRBV3-1 (or the pseudogene TRBV3-2) and TRBJ2-1, with 8 bases identical to TRBD1. Sequencing was performed on CD4+ T cells sorted from PBMCs after approximately 19-hour stimulation, taken from a patient who received antiretroviral therapy. This receptor was taken from an adult woman with HIV who was CMV-seropositive. The chain's CDR3 is CASSLHRTGLIEQFF. As DNA, the CDR3 is TGTGCCAGCAGCCTTCACCGGACAGGGTTAATTGAGCAGTTCTTC.